The next 30 T cell receptor beta chains were all read from a single sample in a study of a mutant IDH1 vaccine in newly diagnosed glioma. The protocol was immunoSEQ multiplex PCR, while the TCRdb copy is restricted to in-frame clones and leaves out a portion. There are some 15,000 clones in the sample; around 89% occur only once, and 9% lies in the top ten. Time point meaning: baseline, week 1 (first vaccination visit). Treatment indicated: pre-vaccination baseline after standard-of-care therapy. The material was PBMCs, obtained from a glioma patient treated with radiotherapy, temozolomide or both. All receptors come from a woman in her 40s with glioma. Some clones in this sample may be carry-over from other donors' samples.

The chain is built from TRBV6-4 and TRBJ1-2; D gene uncertain. Germline V gene data show CDR1 as MRHNA and CDR2 as SNTAGT. Trimming cost V 6 bases and J 4 bases, with 12 bases left between them. This CDR3 is 13 amino acids long. CDR3 amino acids: CASRGPPSYGYTF. CDR3 coding DNA: TGTGCCAGCAGGGGCCCCCCCAGCTATGGCTACACCTTC.

This clone occurred a few times. This rearrangement joins TRBV6-5 to TRBJ1-5; 9 nucleotides align to TRBD1. This CDR3 has 14 residues. V shed 0 bases and J 7 bases; nucleotides not matched to a gene: 1. CDR1 is MNHEY and CDR2 is SVGAGI in the germline V gene. The CDR3 loop is CASSYSGQGQPQHF. The CDR3 bases are TGTGCCAGCAGTTACTCGGGACAGGGACAGCCCCAGCATTTT.

This chain links TRBV2 with TRBJ2-7; D might be TRBD2 (6 bases). V was trimmed by 6 bases and J by 3 bases, leaving 12 bases between them. The germline V gene encodes CDR1 SNHLY and CDR2 FYNNEI. This CDR3 spans 13 amino acids. The CDR3 bases are TGTGCCAGCAGCTTGGGACTGCGCTACGAGCAGTACTTC. Protein sequence: CASSLGLRYEQYF.

The V call is TRBV9, the J call TRBJ2-3; the D is unclear. CDR1 SGDLS and CDR2 YYNGEE come from the germline V gene. Deletions cut 4 bases from V and 4 bases from J, with 13 bases between. This CDR3 has 14 residues. CDR3 residues: CASSLSGKADTQYF. The CDR3 nucleotides read TGTGCCAGCAGCCTCAGTGGGAAGGCAGATACGCAGTATTTT.

This clone showed up just a few times. The chain links TRBV2 to TRBJ1-2; no clear D gene. This CDR3 is built from 13 residues. CDR1 and CDR2 (germline): SNHLY, FYNNEI. Trimming removed 8 bases at V and 0 bases at J, with 10 bases between. In nucleotides, the CDR3 is TGTGCCAGCCAAGAGAGTTCTAACTATGGCTACACCTTC. It codes for CASQESSNYGYTF.

The chain couples TRBV13 to TRBJ1-2; 7 positions match TRBD1. Losses at the gene ends were 0 bases for V and 4 bases for J; bases not matched to a gene: 8. Germline CDR1 PRHDT, CDR2 FYEKMQ (reference sequence). This CDR3 is built from 16 residues. CDR3: CASSLGQMGQTYGYTF. The CDR3 nucleotides read TGTGCCAGCAGCTTAGGCCAGATGGGACAGACCTATGGCTACACCTTC.

The gene calls are TRBV11-2 and TRBJ2-1; D perhaps matches TRBD2 (6 bases). Trimming cost V 2 bases and J 1 base, with 9 bases left between them. Germline assignment: CDR1 SGHAT and CDR2 FQNNGV. The CDR3 is 15 residues long. CDR3 sequence: CASSLRRGSYNEQFF. CDR3 sequence (DNA): TGTGCCAGCAGCTTAAGGAGGGGATCCTACAATGAGCAGTTCTTC. Drawing the rest from reference TRBV11-2 and TRBJ2-1, the complete variable domain is EAGVAQSPRYKIIEKRQSVAFWCNPISGHATLYWYQQILGQGPKLLIQFQNNGVVDDSQLPKDRFSAERLKGVDSTLKIQPAKLEDSAVYLCASSLRRGSYNEQFFGPGTRLTVL.

The chain's CDR3 is CASRSGTVNQPQHF. CDR3 DNA sequence: TGTGCCAGCAGATCCGGGACAGTCAATCAGCCCCAGCATTTT. The V call is TRBV2, the J call TRBJ1-5, with TRBD1 matching over 7 bases. CDR3 length: 14 residues. Germline CDR1 is SNHLY and CDR2 is FYNNEI. V was pared by 6 bases and J by 3 bases, with 5 bases of the junction left unmatched.

J is TRBJ1-1 and V is TRBV27; TRBD1 matches at 7 bases. The V and J ends lost 5 bases and 6 bases, in that order; junction bases with no gene match: 6. The CDR3 consists of 13 residues. CDR1 MNHEY and CDR2 SMNVEV come from the germline V gene (reference sequence). As DNA, the CDR3 is TGTGCCAGCAGTCCCCTGGACAGGTCTGAAGCTTTCTTT. Translated, it gives CASSPLDRSEAFF.

The chain is built from TRBV29-1 and TRBJ1-4; D gene ambiguous. The V end lost 8 bases, the J end lost 8 bases, and 18 bases lay between the germline ends. Germline V gives CDR1 SQVTM, CDR2 ANQGSEA. The CDR3 sequence is 13 residues long. CDR3 DNA: TGCAGCTTTGTGGGCCCGGATCGGGAAAAACTGTTTTTT. This translates into CSFVGPDREKLFF.

The chain joins TRBV14 to TRBJ2-7; 9 bases agree with TRBD2. Germline V gives CDR1 SGHDN, CDR2 FVKESK. This CDR3 is 15 amino acids long. With V trimmed by 4 bases and J by 5 bases, 9 bases remained unmatched. CDR3 loop: CASSPSGLASHEQYF. The CDR3 bases are TGTGCCAGCAGCCCTTCGGGACTAGCTTCCCACGAGCAGTACTTC.

This clone was found once. DNA for the CDR3: TGTGCCAGTAGTGCCGGCTTGGCGGACTATGGCTACACCTTC. This translates into CASSAGLADYGYTF. The rearrangement links TRBV19 to TRBJ1-2, with D uncertain. The germline V gene encodes CDR1 LNHDA and CDR2 SQIVND (reference sequence). The CDR3 covers 14 residues. The V gene lost 5 bases and the J gene lost 3 bases, with 13 bases spanning the gap.

This clone is a singleton in its sample. The chain employs TRBV29-1 and TRBJ2-1; the match to TRBD2 covers 9 bases. After removal of 4 bases from V and 4 bases from J, the junction contained 2 bases not matched to a gene. CDR3 length equals 13 residues. Germline-derived CDR1 and CDR2 are SQVTM and ANQGSEA. The CDR3, as DNA: TGCAGCGTTGCGGCGGGAGGGTACAATGAGCAGTTCTTC. Translated: CSVAAGGYNEQFF.

The chain employs TRBV4-2 and TRBJ1-5, with 7 bases matching TRBD1. The V gene's germline CDR1 is LGHNA and CDR2 YNFKEQ. J lost 5 bases, V lost 4 bases, and 2 bases had no gene match. The CDR3 sequence is 13 residues long. CDR3 DNA sequence: TGTGCCAGCAGCCGGGACAGTTATCAGCCCCAGCATTTT. The encoded protein is CASSRDSYQPQHF.

This clone was seen once. V gene TRBV6-5 combines with J gene TRBJ2-7, with unresolved D. CDR3 length equals 14 residues. Trimming removed 2 bases from V and 6 bases from J, with 14 bases in between. CDR1 and CDR2 from the germline V gene are MNHEY and SVGAGI. The CDR3 loop reads CASSYGPHGREQYF. CDR3 DNA sequence: TGTGCCAGCAGTTACGGCCCTCACGGGCGCGAGCAGTACTTC.

This sequence joins TRBV19 and TRBJ1-5, with 7 bases aligning to TRBD1. Trimming removed 6 bases from V and 0 bases from J; junction bases left unmatched: 11. CDR3 length equals 17 residues. Germline V CDR1 and CDR2: LNHDA, SQIVND (reference sequence). CDR3: CASSRSGTVYSNQPQHF. For the CDR3, the DNA is TGTGCCAGTAGCAGGTCTGGGACAGTGTATAGCAATCAGCCCCAGCATTTT. The whole variable domain, filled in from reference TRBV19 and TRBJ1-5, reads DGGITQSPKYLFRKEGQNVTLSCEQNLNHDAMYWYRQDPGQGLRLIYYSQIVNDFQKGDIAEGYSVSREKKESFPLTVTSAQKNPTAFYLCASSRSGTVYSNQPQHFGDGTRLSIL.

The chain combines TRBV4-1 with TRBJ1-2; TRBD1 agrees at 10 bases. With V trimmed by 0 bases and J by 4 bases, 8 bases remained unmatched. The length of the CDR3 is 17 residues. The V gene's germline CDR1 is MGHRA and CDR2 YSYEKL. The CDR3 protein is CASSQDLVRTGGYGYTF. CDR3 in DNA: TGCGCCAGCAGCCAAGATCTCGTCCGGACAGGGGGCTATGGCTACACCTTC.

This chain uses TRBV15 with TRBJ2-1; D ambiguous. Trimming shortened V by 2 bases and J by 5 bases, and 13 bases separated the two germline ends. The CDR3 covers 15 residues. Germline assignment: CDR1 LNHNV and CDR2 YYDKDF (reference sequence). This chain's CDR3 is CATSRPERVHNEQFF. CDR3 coding DNA: TGTGCCACCAGCAGACCTGAAAGGGTCCACAATGAGCAGTTCTTC. Looking up the rest from reference TRBV15 and TRBJ2-1 gives the full variable domain: DAMVIQNPRYQVTQFGKPVTLSCSQTLNHNVMYWYQQKSSQAPKLLFHYYDKDFNNEADTPDNFQSRRPNTSFCFLDIRSPGLGDTAMYLCATSRPERVHNEQFFGPGTRLTVL.

This rearrangement joins TRBV28 to TRBJ2-1, with a weak D call TRBD2 (5 bases). Germline CDR1 reads MDHEN; CDR2 reads SYDVKM. V was shortened by 6 bases and J by 6 bases, with 6 bases between the two germline ends. CDR3 size: 11 residues. The CDR3 region is CASSLANEQFF. CDR3 in DNA: TGTGCCAGCAGCCTAGCCAATGAGCAGTTCTTC.

The rearrangement uses TRBV9 and TRBJ2-4, with TRBD2 as a possible D gene (6 bases). Germline V lookup: CDR1 SGDLS, CDR2 YYNGEE. There are 13 residues in the CDR3. V was trimmed by 0 bases and J by 8 bases, leaving 9 bases between them. CDR3 sequence: CASSVGGEDIQYF. The CDR3 DNA reads TGTGCCAGCAGCGTAGGAGGGGAGGACATTCAGTACTTC.

The chain combines TRBV5-8 with TRBJ1-5, with a weak D call TRBD1 (6 bases). Germline-derived CDR1 and CDR2 are SGHTS and YDEGEE. CDR3 size: 18 residues. Deletions cut 0 bases from V and 0 bases from J, with 16 bases between. The CDR3 region is CASSLGPVSGDSNQPQHF. In DNA form, the CDR3 reads TGTGCCAGCAGCTTGGGCCCCGTTTCAGGGGATAGCAATCAGCCCCAGCATTTT.

The CDR3 region is CAWTGPIEAFF. In DNA, the CDR3 is TGTGCCTGGACAGGGCCCATTGAAGCTTTCTTT. J is TRBJ1-1 and V is TRBV30, with D possibly matching TRBD1 (5 bases). This CDR3 spans 11 amino acids. Germline V gene data show CDR1 as GTSNPN and CDR2 as SVGIG (reference sequence). The V end was cut by 4 bases, the J end by 7 bases, with 10 bases between.

V and J are TRBV2 and TRBJ2-1; 8 bases are a match to TRBD2. J lost 4 bases, V lost 6 bases, and 8 bases had no gene match. The germline V gene has CDR1 SNHLY and CDR2 FYNNEI. CDR3 length: 15 amino acids. CDR3 region: CASRRELAVYNEQFF. CDR3 nucleotide sequence: TGTGCCAGCAGGAGGGAACTAGCGGTATACAATGAGCAGTTCTTC. Filled out from reference TRBV2 and TRBJ2-1, the complete variable domain reads EPEVTQTPSHQVTQMGQEVILRCVPISNHLYFYWYRQILGQKVEFLVSFYNNEISEKSEIFDDQFSVERPDGSNFTLKIRSTKLEDSAMYFCASRRELAVYNEQFFGPGTRLTVL.

The DNA of the CDR3 is TGCAGCGTTGAAGGAGGGGTTAACACTGAAGCTTTCTTT. Translating gives CSVEGGVNTEAFF. The chain uses TRBV29-1 and TRBJ1-1, with D tentatively TRBD1 (5 bases). The CDR3 is made up of 13 amino acids. V lost 1 base and J 2 bases, leaving 8 bases between the germline ends. In germline, CDR1 is SQVTM, CDR2 ANQGSEA.

The rearrangement uses TRBV19 and TRBJ2-2; TRBD1 agrees at 10 bases. Germline V gene lookup returns CDR1 LNHDA and CDR2 SQIVND (reference sequence). This CDR3 spans 13 amino acids. The V segment lost 10 bases and the J segment 6 bases; nucleotides outside the gene matches: 5. CDR3 DNA sequence: TGTGCCATAAGGGACAGGGGCGCCGGGGAGCTGTTTTTT. It translates to CAIRDRGAGELFF.

The rearrangement links TRBV7-2 to TRBJ2-5, with 9 bases identical to TRBD2. Germline V gene data show CDR1 as SGHTA and CDR2 as FQGNSA. CDR3 length: 15 residues. The J segment lost 5 bases and the V segment lost 1 base, leaving 5 bases of the junction unmatched. CDR3 sequence: CASSLGSGGTETQYF. CDR3 DNA: TGTGCCAGCAGCTTAGGTAGCGGGGGTACTGAGACCCAGTACTTC.

This chain uses TRBV7-9 with TRBJ1-2; TRBD1 might be the D (5 bases). CDR1 is SEHNR, CDR2 FQNEAQ, per germline (reference sequence). This CDR3 is built from 13 residues. V dropped 3 bases and J dropped 5 bases, with 10 bases sitting between them. This CDR3 is CASSLETGYGYTF. The CDR3 nucleotides read TGTGCCAGCAGCTTGGAAACAGGTTATGGCTACACCTTC.

The genes are TRBV18 and TRBJ1-1; TRBD1 is a possible D gene (5 bases). CDR1 KGHSH and CDR2 LQKENI come from the germline V gene. This CDR3 contains 16 residues. The V and J ends lost 6 bases and 4 bases respectively, with 21 bases between them. The CDR3 nucleotides read TGTGCCAGCTCCCCCGTACCCGGACACTCGGTCACTGAAGCTTTCTTT. Translated: CASSPVPGHSVTEAFF.

The chain employs TRBV6-7 and TRBJ1-5, with D tentatively TRBD1 (5 bases). TRBV6-7 has ORF status, its function being uncertain. V dropped 6 bases and J dropped 0 bases, with 15 bases sitting between them. This CDR3 is built from 16 residues. In DNA, the CDR3 is TGTGCCAGCAGGTTCAGGGAGGGATATAGCAATCAGCCCCAGCATTTT. This encodes CASRFREGYSNQPQHF.

The chain couples TRBV27 to TRBJ1-5, with 10 positions matching TRBD1. Trimming cost V 6 bases and J 9 bases; bases outside gene matches: 11. The germline V gene has CDR1 MNHEY and CDR2 SMNVEV (reference sequence). The CDR3 covers 15 residues. CDR3 loop: CASSPAGQGFRPQHF. CDR3 DNA sequence: TGTGCCAGCAGCCCCGCGGGACAGGGGTTTAGGCCCCAGCATTTT.